A selection of T cell receptor beta chains follows, all from one sample in a study of cytomegalovirus exposure and HLA in healthy donors. Generated by immunoSEQ multiplex PCR, the TCRdb table keeps only in-frame clones and is missing some. Among 90,000 to 150,000 clones listed, roughly 76% were seen once. The specimen was PBMCs. These receptors all stem from a middle-aged woman in good health and CMV-seropositive. CDR3s include the opening cysteine and the closing phenylalanine or tryptophan. The order of the fields is CDR3 DNA, CDR3 protein, D gene, J gene, clone size, V gene. A D gene is named only where the DNA matches it firmly. The listing skips clone size in some rows; elsewhere it reads once, few, many or a size class.

TGTGCCAGTAGTCCGGGAAACTCTCTCGAGCAGTACTTC | CASSPGNSLEQYF | NA | TRBJ2-7 | NA | TRBV19
TGTGCCTGGGAAGTGGACAGGGTGTCCGAAGCTTTCTTT | CAWEVDRVSEAFF | TRBD1 | TRBJ1-1 | NA | TRBV30
TGTGCCAGCAGGGTGAGTCGGAGTGTGGACACCATATATTTT | CASRVSRSVDTIYF | NA | TRBJ1-3 | NA | TRBV2
TGTGCCTGGAGTTTGGTAGGGGGCACTGAAGCTTTCTTT | CAWSLVGGTEAFF | NA | TRBJ1-1 | NA | TRBV30
TGTGCCAGCAGCGTAGTCGGGAGGCGGGGAGGGGATACGCAGTATTTT | CASSVVGRRGGDTQYF | TRBD2 | TRBJ2-3 | NA | TRBV9
TGTGCCAGTAATAAAGGCAGGGGGCCGAACACTGAAGCTTTCTTT | CASNKGRGPNTEAFF | TRBD1 | TRBJ1-1 | once | TRBV19
TGCGCCAGCAGCCGCCAAATGGGGGCGCAGGTCCAAGAGACCCAGTACTTC | CASSRQMGAQVQETQYF | NA | TRBJ2-5 | NA | TRBV4-1
TGTGCCAGCAGTGTCGGACAGGTAGACGAGCAGTACTTC | CASSVGQVDEQYF | TRBD1 | TRBJ2-7 | NA | TRBV2
TGTGCCAGCTCACCCCCCGGACAGGGGGCAGGTCAGGAGCAGTTCTTC | CASSPPGQGAGQEQFF | TRBD1 | TRBJ2-1 | NA | TRBV18
TGTGCCAGCTCACCTCTCGCGGGTCGGTCAAACGAAAAACTGTTTTTT | CASSPLAGRSNEKLFF | NA | TRBJ1-4 | NA | TRBV18
TGTGCCAGCTCACCAAACAGGGCTTCTGGAAACACCATATATTTT | CASSPNRASGNTIYF | NA | TRBJ1-3 | NA | TRBV18
TGCGCCAGCAGCTCCACGTCGACTAGCGGTCGCACAGATACGCAGTATTTT | CASSSTSTSGRTDTQYF | TRBD2 | TRBJ2-3 | NA | TRBV5-1
TGTGCCTGGGGGGGGGACAGGGGGCGATATACGCAGTATTTT | CAWGGDRGRYTQYF | TRBD1 | TRBJ2-3 | NA | TRBV30
TGTGCCTGGAACCTCAAGGGGCCCTACGAGCAGTACTTC | CAWNLKGPYEQYF | NA | TRBJ2-7 | NA | TRBV30
TGCAGCGTCGGGTTCTATAGCTCCTACAATGAGCAGTTCTTC | CSVGFYSSYNEQFF | NA | TRBJ2-1 | NA | TRBV29-1
TGTGCCACAGACAGGGAAAATTCACCCCTCCACTTT | CATDRENSPLHF | TRBD1 | TRBJ1-6 | NA | TRBV7-9
TGTGCCAGCAGTTTCCGGGGTTCGGTGAACACTGAAGCTTTCTTT | CASSFRGSVNTEAFF | NA | TRBJ1-1 | NA | TRBV6-5
TGTGCCAGTAGTGTTCCCTCCGGGACACCTGATCAGCCCCAGCATTTT | CASSVPSGTPDQPQHF | NA | TRBJ1-5 | NA | TRBV19
TGTGCCAGCAGCCCCTACGTGGTTCAGCCCCAGCATTTT | CASSPYVVQPQHF | NA | TRBJ1-5 | NA | TRBV11-2
TGTGCCAGCCAACAGGGGCGCACTGAAGCTTTCTTT | CASQQGRTEAFF | TRBD1 | TRBJ1-1 | NA | TRBV2
TGTGCCAGCAGTCGACAGGGGGCGGTGGAGACCCAGTACTTC | CASSRQGAVETQYF | TRBD1 | TRBJ2-5 | NA | TRBV5-4
TGTGCCATCGGACAGAGAAATCAGCCCCAGCATTTT | CAIGQRNQPQHF | NA | TRBJ1-5 | NA | TRBV10-3
TGTGCCAGCAGTTTCCAGGGTTTGAAAGCTTTCTTT | CASSFQGLKAFF | NA | TRBJ1-1 | NA | TRBV27
TGTGCCAGCAGGCGAGGACAGGGTGAGGGGGAGGTTCATTCACCCCTCCACTTT | CASRRGQGEGEVHSPLHF | TRBD1 | TRBJ1-6 | NA | TRBV7-3
TGTGCCAGCAGCTTAGCGGGCGGGCAGTCCCCGGGCTACACCTTC | CASSLAGGQSPGYTF | NA | TRBJ1-2 | NA | TRBV7-9
TGTGCCAGCAGCTTCCCCGGGATATACACTGAAGCTTTCTTT | CASSFPGIYTEAFF | NA | TRBJ1-1 | few | TRBV5-5
TGTGCCAGCAGCCCCCAGACAGCATGGGACACCGGGGAGCTGTTTTTT | CASSPQTAWDTGELFF | NA | TRBJ2-2 | NA | TRBV13
TGTGCCAGCAGCTCTTCAGGGATTGGGGAGCAGTACTTC | CASSSSGIGEQYF | NA | TRBJ2-7 | once | TRBV7-9
TGCGCCAGCAGTCTAGCGGGGGGGCCCACCGGGGAGCTGTTTTTT | CASSLAGGPTGELFF | TRBD2 | TRBJ2-2 | few | TRBV10-2
TGTGCCAGCAGCTCCTCCCGTATACAGCCCCAGCATTTT | CASSSSRIQPQHF | NA | TRBJ1-5 | few | TRBV5-8
TGCGCCAGCAGCTTGGGGGGCACGAGAGATACGCAGTATTTT | CASSLGGTRDTQYF | NA | TRBJ2-3 | NA | TRBV5-1
TGTGCCAGCAACCCTGGGGACAGTTCCCACTATGGCTACACCTTC | CASNPGDSSHYGYTF | TRBD1 | TRBJ1-2 | NA | TRBV6-1
TGTGCCAGCAGTTTAAAGACATCGGGGGGATATGGCTACACCTTC | CASSLKTSGGYGYTF | NA | TRBJ1-2 | few | TRBV7-2
TGTGCCATCAGCGGGACCGCGGGGGACACTGAAGCTTTCTTT | CAISGTAGDTEAFF | NA | TRBJ1-1 | NA | TRBV10-3
TGCAGCGTTGAAGATCGGACAGGGACCTATGGCTACACCTTC | CSVEDRTGTYGYTF | TRBD1 | TRBJ1-2 | once | TRBV29-1
TGTGCCAGCAGTGCAGACAGGGTCGGCTACACCTTC | CASSADRVGYTF | TRBD1 | TRBJ1-2 | NA | TRBV6-1
TGTGCCTGGAGTGTAGGGGCAAGCTCTGGAAACACCATATATTTT | CAWSVGASSGNTIYF | NA | TRBJ1-3 | NA | TRBV30
TGTGCCAGCTCACCATCACAAGATAATCAGCCCCAGCATTTT | CASSPSQDNQPQHF | NA | TRBJ1-5 | NA | TRBV18
TGTGCCATCACGGGACTAGCGGGGAGCACAGATACGCAGTATTTT | CAITGLAGSTDTQYF | TRBD2 | TRBJ2-3 | NA | TRBV10-3
TGTGCCAGCCGCTCCGGGACAGGGGAAAGCGAGCAGTACTTC | CASRSGTGESEQYF | TRBD1 | TRBJ2-7 | NA | TRBV7-2
TGTGCCAGTAGTTTTGACAGATATGGCTACACCTTC | CASSFDRYGYTF | NA | TRBJ1-2 | NA | TRBV19
TGTGCCAGCAGCTTACTCAACCGCGAGGAAGCTTTCTTT | CASSLLNREEAFF | NA | TRBJ1-1 | NA | TRBV7-9
TGCGCCAGCAGAAATACACAGGGTTTTGCCGACAATGAGCAGTTCTTC | CASRNTQGFADNEQFF | NA | TRBJ2-1 | NA | TRBV5-1
TGTGCCTGGAGTCCCCGACAGTTGACCAACGTCCTGACTTTC | CAWSPRQLTNVLTF | NA | TRBJ2-6 | NA | TRBV30
TGTGCCTGGAGTGTAGGGCTAGCGGGGCTCAATGAGCAGTTCTTC | CAWSVGLAGLNEQFF | TRBD2 | TRBJ2-1 | NA | TRBV30
TGTGCCAGCAGTGAAGTCGGCAGGGAAGAGACCCAGTACTTC | CASSEVGREETQYF | NA | TRBJ2-5 | NA | TRBV6-4
TGTGCCAGTAGTATCCGGATGGGAGACTATGGCTACACCTTC | CASSIRMGDYGYTF | NA | TRBJ1-2 | NA | TRBV19
TGTGCCTGGGGACAGGGGAGCAAAAACATTCAGTACTTC | CAWGQGSKNIQYF | TRBD1 | TRBJ2-4 | NA | TRBV30
TGCAGCGTTGAAAGATCTGGGGGCTTTGGCACTGAAGCTTTCTTT | CSVERSGGFGTEAFF | NA | TRBJ1-1 | NA | TRBV29-1
TGTGCCAGCTCACGGGACTCGAACACTGAAGCTTTCTTT | CASSRDSNTEAFF | NA | TRBJ1-1 | NA | TRBV18
TGTGCCAGCAGCGTAGGGATCGTGCGGAATGAGCAGTTCTTC | CASSVGIVRNEQFF | NA | TRBJ2-1 | NA | TRBV9